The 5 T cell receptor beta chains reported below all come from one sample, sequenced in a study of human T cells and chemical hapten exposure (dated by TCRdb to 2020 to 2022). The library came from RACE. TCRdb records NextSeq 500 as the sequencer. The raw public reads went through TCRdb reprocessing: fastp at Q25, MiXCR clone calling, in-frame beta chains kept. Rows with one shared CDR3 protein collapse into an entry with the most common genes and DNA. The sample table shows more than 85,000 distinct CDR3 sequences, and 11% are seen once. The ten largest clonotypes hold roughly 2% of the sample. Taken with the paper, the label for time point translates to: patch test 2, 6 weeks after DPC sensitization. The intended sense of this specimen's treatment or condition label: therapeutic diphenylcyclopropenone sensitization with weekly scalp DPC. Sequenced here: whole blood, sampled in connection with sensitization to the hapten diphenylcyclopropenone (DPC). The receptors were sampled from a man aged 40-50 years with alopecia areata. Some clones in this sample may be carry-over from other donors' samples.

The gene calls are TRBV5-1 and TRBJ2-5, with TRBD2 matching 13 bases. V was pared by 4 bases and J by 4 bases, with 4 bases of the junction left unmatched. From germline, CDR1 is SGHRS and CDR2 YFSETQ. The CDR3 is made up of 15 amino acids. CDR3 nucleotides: TGCGCCAGCAGCCAGGGACTAGCGGGACTAGAGACCCAGTACTTC. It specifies CASSQGLAGLETQYF.

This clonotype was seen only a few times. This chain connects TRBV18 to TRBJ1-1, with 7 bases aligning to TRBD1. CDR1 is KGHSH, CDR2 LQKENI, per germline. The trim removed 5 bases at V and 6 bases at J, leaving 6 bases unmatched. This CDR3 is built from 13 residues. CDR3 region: CASSRDREPEAFF. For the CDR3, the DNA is TGTGCCAGCTCAAGAGACAGGGAGCCTGAAGCTTTCTTT.

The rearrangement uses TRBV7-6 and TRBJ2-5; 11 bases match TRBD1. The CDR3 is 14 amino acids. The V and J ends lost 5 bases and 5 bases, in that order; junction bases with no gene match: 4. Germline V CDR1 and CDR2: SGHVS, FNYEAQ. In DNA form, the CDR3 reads TGTGCCAGCAGCACCGGGACAGGGGGGGAGACCCAGTACTTC. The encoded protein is CASSTGTGGETQYF. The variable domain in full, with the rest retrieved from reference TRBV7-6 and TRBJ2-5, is GAGVSQSPRYKVTKRGQDVALRCDPISGHVSLYWYRQALGQGPEFLTYFNYEAQQDKSGLPNDRFSAERPEGSISTLTIQRTEQRDSAMYRCASSTGTGGETQYFGPGTRLLVL.

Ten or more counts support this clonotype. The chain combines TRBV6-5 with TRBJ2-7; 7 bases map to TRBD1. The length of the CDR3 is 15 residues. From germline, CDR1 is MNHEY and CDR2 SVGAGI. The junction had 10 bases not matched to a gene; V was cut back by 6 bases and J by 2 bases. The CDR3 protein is CASSPATGRTYEQYF. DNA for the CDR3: TGTGCCAGCAGCCCGGCGACAGGGCGAACCTACGAGCAGTACTTC.

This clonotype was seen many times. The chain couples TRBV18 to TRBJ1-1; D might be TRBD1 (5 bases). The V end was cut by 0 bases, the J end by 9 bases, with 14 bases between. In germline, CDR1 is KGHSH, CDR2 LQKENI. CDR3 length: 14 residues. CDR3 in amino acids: CASSPPVSGFQAFF. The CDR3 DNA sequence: TGTGCCAGCTCACCACCCGTTTCAGGGTTTCAAGCTTTCTTT.